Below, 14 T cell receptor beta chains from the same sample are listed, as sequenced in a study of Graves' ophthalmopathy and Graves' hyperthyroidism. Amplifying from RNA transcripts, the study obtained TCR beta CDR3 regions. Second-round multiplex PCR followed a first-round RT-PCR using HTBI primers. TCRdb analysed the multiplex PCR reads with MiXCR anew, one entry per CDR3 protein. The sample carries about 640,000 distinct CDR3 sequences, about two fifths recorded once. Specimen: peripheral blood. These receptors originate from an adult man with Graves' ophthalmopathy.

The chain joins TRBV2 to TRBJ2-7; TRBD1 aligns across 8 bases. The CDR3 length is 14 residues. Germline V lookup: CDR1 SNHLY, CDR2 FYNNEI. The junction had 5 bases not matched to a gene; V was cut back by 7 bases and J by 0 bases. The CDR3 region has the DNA TGTGCCAGCATGCGGACAGGGAGCTCCTACGAGCAGTACTTC. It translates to CASMRTGSSYEQYF. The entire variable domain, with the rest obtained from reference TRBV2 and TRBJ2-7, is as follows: EPEVTQTPSHQVTQMGQEVILRCVPISNHLYFYWYRQILGQKVEFLVSFYNNEISEKSEIFDDQFSVERPDGSNFTLKIRSTKLEDSAMYFCASMRTGSSYEQYFGPGTRLTVT.

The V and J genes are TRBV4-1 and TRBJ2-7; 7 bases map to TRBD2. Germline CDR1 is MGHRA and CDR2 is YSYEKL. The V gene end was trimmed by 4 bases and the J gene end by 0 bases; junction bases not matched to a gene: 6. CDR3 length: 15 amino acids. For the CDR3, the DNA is TGCGCCAGCAGCCCGCTAGCGGCGGCCTCCTACGAGCAGTACTTC. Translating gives CASSPLAAASYEQYF.

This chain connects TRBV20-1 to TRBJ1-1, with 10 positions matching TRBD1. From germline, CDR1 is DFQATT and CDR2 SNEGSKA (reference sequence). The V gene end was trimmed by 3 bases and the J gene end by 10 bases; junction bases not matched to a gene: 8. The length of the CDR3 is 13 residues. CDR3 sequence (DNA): TGCAGTGCTAGGAGGCCCGACAGGGGGCCAGCTTTCTTT. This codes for CSARRPDRGPAFF.

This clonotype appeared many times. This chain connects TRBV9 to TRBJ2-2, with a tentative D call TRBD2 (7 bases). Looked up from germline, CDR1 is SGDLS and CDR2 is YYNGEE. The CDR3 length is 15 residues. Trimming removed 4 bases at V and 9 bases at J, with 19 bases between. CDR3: CASSLGGAWSRELFF. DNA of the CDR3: TGTGCCAGCAGCCTAGGGGGGGCCTGGTCCCGGGAGCTGTTTTTT.

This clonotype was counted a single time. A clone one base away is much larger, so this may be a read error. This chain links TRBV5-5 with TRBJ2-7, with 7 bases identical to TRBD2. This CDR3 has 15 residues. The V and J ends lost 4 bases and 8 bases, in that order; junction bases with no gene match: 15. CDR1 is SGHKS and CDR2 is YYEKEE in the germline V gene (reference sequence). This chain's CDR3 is CASSQTSGTLGKQYF. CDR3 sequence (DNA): TGTGCCAGCAGCCAGACCAGCGGGACTCTGGGCAAGCAGTACTTC.

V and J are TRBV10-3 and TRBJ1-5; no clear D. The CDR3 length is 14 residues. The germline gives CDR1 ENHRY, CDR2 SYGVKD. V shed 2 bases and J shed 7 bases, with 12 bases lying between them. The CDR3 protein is CAISEDLLGQPQHF. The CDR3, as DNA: TGTGCCATCAGTGAGGACCTTCTCGGACAGCCCCAGCATTTT.

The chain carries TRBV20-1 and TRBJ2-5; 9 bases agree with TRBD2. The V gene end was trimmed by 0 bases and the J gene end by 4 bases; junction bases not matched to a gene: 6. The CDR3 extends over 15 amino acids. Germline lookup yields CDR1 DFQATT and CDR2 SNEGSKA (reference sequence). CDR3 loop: CSARDGRGGPETQYF. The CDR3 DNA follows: TGCAGTGCTAGAGATGGGCGGGGGGGCCCAGAGACCCAGTACTTC.

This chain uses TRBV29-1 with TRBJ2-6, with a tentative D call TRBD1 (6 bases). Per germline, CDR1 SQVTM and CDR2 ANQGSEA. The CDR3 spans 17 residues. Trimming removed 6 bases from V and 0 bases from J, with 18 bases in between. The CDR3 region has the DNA TGCAGCGTAGACTCAACAGGGAGATCCTCTGGGGCCAACGTCCTGACTTTC. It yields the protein CSVDSTGRSSGANVLTF. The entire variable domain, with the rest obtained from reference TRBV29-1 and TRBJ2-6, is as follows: SAVISQKPSRDICQRGTSLTIQCQVDSQVTMMFWYRQQPGQSLTLIATANQGSEATYESGFVIDKFPISRPNLTFSTLTVSNMSPEDSSIYLCSVDSTGRSSGANVLTFGAGSRLTVL.

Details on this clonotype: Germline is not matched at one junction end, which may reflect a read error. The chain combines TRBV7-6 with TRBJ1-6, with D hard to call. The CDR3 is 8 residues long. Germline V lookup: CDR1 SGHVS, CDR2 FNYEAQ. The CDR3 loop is CASSPTQF. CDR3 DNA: TGTGCCAGCAGCCCAACCCAGTTT.

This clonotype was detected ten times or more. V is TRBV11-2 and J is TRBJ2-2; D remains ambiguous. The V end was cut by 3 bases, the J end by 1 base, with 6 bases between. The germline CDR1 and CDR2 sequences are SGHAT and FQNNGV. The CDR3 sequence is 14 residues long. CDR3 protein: CASSFDLNTGELFF. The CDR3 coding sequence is TGTGCCAGCAGCTTTGACCTGAACACCGGGGAGCTGTTTTTT.

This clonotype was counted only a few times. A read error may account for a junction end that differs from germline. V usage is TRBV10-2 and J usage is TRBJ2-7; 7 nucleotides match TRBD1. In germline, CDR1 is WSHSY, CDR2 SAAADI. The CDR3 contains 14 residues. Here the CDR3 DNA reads TGTGCCAGCAGCTCGGGACAGCGGACCTACGAGCAGTACTTC. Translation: CASSSGQRTYEQYF.

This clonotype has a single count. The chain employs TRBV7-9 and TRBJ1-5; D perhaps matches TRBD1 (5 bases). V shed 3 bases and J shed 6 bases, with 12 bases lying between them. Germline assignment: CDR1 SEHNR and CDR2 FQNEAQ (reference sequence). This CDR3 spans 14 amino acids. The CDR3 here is CASSFGGGSQPQHF. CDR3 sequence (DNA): TGTGCCAGCAGCTTTGGCGGGGGTAGTCAGCCCCAGCATTTT. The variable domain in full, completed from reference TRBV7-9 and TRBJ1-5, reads DTGVSQNPRHKITKRGQNVTFRCDPISEHNRLYWYRQTLGQGPEFLTYFQNEAQLEKSRLLSDRFSAERPKGSFSTLEIQRTEQGDSAMYLCASSFGGGSQPQHFGDGTRLSIL.

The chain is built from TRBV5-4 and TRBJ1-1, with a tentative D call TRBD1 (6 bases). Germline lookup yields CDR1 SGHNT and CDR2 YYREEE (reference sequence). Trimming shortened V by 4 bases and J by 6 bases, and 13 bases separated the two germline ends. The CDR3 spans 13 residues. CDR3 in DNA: TGTGCCAGCAGCGACCGGGACATAGCTGAAGCTTTCTTT. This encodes CASSDRDIAEAFF. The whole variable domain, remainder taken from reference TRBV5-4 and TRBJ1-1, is ETGVTQSPTHLIKTRGQQVTLRCSSQSGHNTVSWYQQALGQGPQFIFQYYREEENGRGNFPPRFSGLQFPNYSSELNVNALELDDSALYLCASSDRDIAEAFFGQGTRLTVV.

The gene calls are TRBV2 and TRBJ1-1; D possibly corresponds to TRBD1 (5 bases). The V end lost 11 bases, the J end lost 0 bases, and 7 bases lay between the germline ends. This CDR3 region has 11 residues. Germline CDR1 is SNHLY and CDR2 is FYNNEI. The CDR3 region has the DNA TGTGCCCCGGGGCTGAACACTGAAGCTTTCTTT. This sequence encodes CAPGLNTEAFF.